The 3 T cell receptor beta chains below come from one sample, sequenced in a study of OX40 agonist ivuxolimab in advanced cancers. Measured with immunoSEQ multiplex PCR; TCRdb has only the in-frame clones, and not every one. The data contain nearly 20,000 clones, roughly 90% of them singletons. The source was CD4+ or CD8+ T cells sorted from blood, collected in a trial of the OX40 agonist ivuxolimab. Receptor source: an adult with an advanced solid tumor such as melanoma, head and neck, liver or kidney cancer.

V gene TRBV15 combines with J gene TRBJ2-7; tentative D call: TRBD2 (5 bases). This CDR3 region has 15 residues. The ends were cut back, 5 bases at V and 0 bases at J, with 14 bases in the middle. Looked up from germline, CDR1 is LNHNV and CDR2 is YYDKDF (reference sequence). CDR3 loop: CATSSRREGSYEQYF. CDR3 DNA: TGTGCCACCAGCTCCCGTAGAGAGGGCTCCTACGAGCAGTACTTC.

V usage is TRBV4-2 and J usage is TRBJ2-6, with D unresolved. CDR3 size: 16 residues. Germline CDR1 reads LGHNA; CDR2 reads YNFKEQ. Trimming stripped 0 bases from V and 0 bases from J, with 6 bases between. In DNA form, the CDR3 reads TGTGCCAGCAGCCAAGAAAGGGACTCTGGGGCCAACGTCCTGACTTTC. This codes for CASSQERDSGANVLTF.

The CDR3 nucleotides read TGTGCCAGCAGGCTACAGGGGCTCAACTATGGCTACACCTTC. This encodes CASRLQGLNYGYTF. The chain carries TRBV7-2 and TRBJ1-2, with 7 bases fitting TRBD1. The CDR3 has 14 residues. V dropped 6 bases and J dropped 2; count of bases not matched to a gene: 6. CDR1 and CDR2 (germline): SGHTA, FQGNSA.